The 17 T cell receptor beta chains below were found in one sample sequenced in a study of CD8 T cells in ankylosing spondylitis. Their recognized antigens are unknown. General observations from the study: Characteristic of ankylosing spondylitis blood, it appeared, was a TCR beta motif comprising roughly 8 highly homologous variants.

In TCRdb, the 5' RACE reads were re-called with MiXCR into one record per CDR3 protein. The table lists 650,000 to 800,000 distinct CDR3 sequences, roughly 19% of them singletons. The sample was blood, either unsorted or a sorted T cell fraction (not recorded which). These receptors were obtained from a male donor with ankylosing spondylitis.

This clonotype was counted a single time. Here the CDR3 reads CASSQDLEARYNEQFF. The CDR3, as DNA: TGTGCCAGCAGCCAAGATCTTGAGGCCCGGTACAATGAGCAGTTCTTC. The chain employs TRBV3-1 and TRBJ2-1; D ambiguous. The CDR3 has 16 amino acids. Between the trimmed V and J ends, which lost 0 bases and 4 bases, there was a span of 13 bases. The germline CDR1 and CDR2 sequences are LGHDT and YNNKEL (reference sequence).

The V and J genes are TRBV30 and TRBJ1-4; D gene unclear. The V gene's germline CDR1 is GTSNPN and CDR2 SVGIG (reference sequence). Trimming pared 2 bases from V and 7 bases from J, leaving 14 bases between. The CDR3 sequence is 14 residues long. The DNA for the CDR3 is TGTGCCTGGAGTCCCACCGATATGGGTGAAAAACTGTTTTTT. It yields the protein CAWSPTDMGEKLFF.

The rearrangement uses TRBV24-1 and TRBJ2-1; the match to TRBD2 covers 7 bases. This CDR3 is 13 amino acids long. Germline lookup yields CDR1 KGHDR and CDR2 SFDVKD. V trimming: 8 bases; J trimming: 7 bases; junction bases outside the gene matches: 7. Here the CDR3 reads CATNGGSGNEQFF. CDR3 bases: TGTGCCACCAATGGCGGGAGTGGAAATGAGCAGTTCTTC.

V gene TRBV2 combines with J gene TRBJ2-5; D unclear. The CDR3 has 10 residues. Deletions cut 5 bases from V and 4 bases from J, with 2 bases between. Germline CDR1 SNHLY, CDR2 FYNNEI. The CDR3 DNA is TGTGCCAGCAGTATAGAGACCCAGTACTTC. Protein product: CASSIETQYF.

The chain links TRBV5-1 to TRBJ2-5; D is perhaps TRBD2 (5 bases). The V end was cut by 0 bases, the J end by 1 base, with 13 bases between. This CDR3 has 16 residues. Germline V lookup: CDR1 SGHRS, CDR2 YFSETQ. This chain's CDR3 is CASSLVAGSTQETQYF. The DNA for the CDR3 is TGCGCCAGCAGCTTGGTCGCGGGCAGCACCCAAGAGACCCAGTACTTC.

The V call is TRBV20-1, the J call TRBJ2-1; D may match TRBD1 or TRBD2 (5 bases each). This CDR3 is 10 amino acids long. CDR1 is DFQATT and CDR2 is SNEGSKA in the germline V gene (reference sequence). Trimming took 6 bases from V and 7 from J, leaving 7 bases between them. In DNA, the CDR3 is TGCAGTGCAGGGACGAATGAGCAGTTCTTC. Protein product: CSAGTNEQFF.

This clonotype occurred a few times. V gene TRBV6-1 combines with J gene TRBJ2-3; 10 bases are a match to TRBD2. The CDR3 length is 16 residues. V shed 6 bases, J shed 5 bases, and the junction held 11 bases outside the gene matches. In germline, CDR1 is MNHNS, CDR2 SASEGT. The DNA of the CDR3 is TGTGCCAGCAGACCCCCCCTAGCGGGGGTCGGAGATACGCAGTATTTT. It yields the protein CASRPPLAGVGDTQYF.

This clonotype was detected many times. This chain connects TRBV29-1 to TRBJ1-1; D possibly corresponds to TRBD1 (6 bases). The CDR3 sequence is 13 residues long. Germline CDR1 and CDR2: SQVTM and ANQGSEA. V was clipped by 8 bases and J by 2 bases, with 15 bases between them. The CDR3: CSTRKGENTEAFF. The CDR3 DNA reads as TGCAGCACTCGTAAGGGGGAAAACACTGAAGCTTTCTTT. The full variable domain, in which reference TRBV29-1 and TRBJ1-1 provide the parts outside the CDR3, is SAVISQKPSRDICQRGTSLTIQCQVDSQVTMMFWYRQQPGQSLTLIATANQGSEATYESGFVIDKFPISRPNLTFSTLTVSNMSPEDSSIYLCSTRKGENTEAFFGQGTRLTVV.

This clonotype was detected only a few times. V and J are TRBV27 and TRBJ2-5; D not resolved. The CDR3 is made up of 13 amino acids. Germline V CDR1 and CDR2: MNHEY, SMNVEV (reference sequence). Trimming shortened V by 1 base and J by 4 bases, and 7 bases separated the two germline ends. CDR3 in amino acids: CASSLFLRETQYF. CDR3 in DNA: TGTGCCAGCAGTTTATTTTTACGAGAGACCCAGTACTTC.

This clonotype was seen a few times. The chain couples TRBV7-8 to TRBJ1-1; D might be TRBD1 (6 bases). CDR1 is SGHVS and CDR2 is FQNEAQ in the germline V gene. There are 15 residues in the CDR3. Deletions cut 4 bases from V and 2 bases from J, with 14 bases between. The CDR3 sequence: CASSWGLSSNTEAFF. The CDR3 DNA reads TGTGCCAGCAGCTGGGGGCTGTCAAGTAACACTGAAGCTTTCTTT.

This clonotype was found many times. This chain uses TRBV11-2 with TRBJ2-3, with D maybe TRBD2 (6 bases). V shed 5 bases and J shed 4 bases, with 13 bases lying between them. This CDR3 contains 14 residues. Germline CDR1 reads SGHAT; CDR2 reads FQNNGV. The CDR3 loop reads CASSPRLGADTQYF. The CDR3 DNA is TGTGCCAGCAGCCCTCGACTAGGCGCAGATACGCAGTATTTT. Filled out from reference TRBV11-2 and TRBJ2-3, the complete variable domain reads EAGVAQSPRYKIIEKRQSVAFWCNPISGHATLYWYQQILGQGPKLLIQFQNNGVVDDSQLPKDRFSAERLKGVDSTLKIQPAKLEDSAVYLCASSPRLGADTQYFGPGTRLTVL.

V and J are TRBV5-8 and TRBJ2-3; TRBD2 might be the D (6 bases). V gave up 0 bases and J gave up 5 bases, with 13 bases separating them. This CDR3 has 15 amino acids. CDR1 SGHTS and CDR2 YDEGEE come from the germline V gene. The CDR3 is CASSLGGGVRDTQYF. The CDR3 coding sequence is TGTGCCAGCAGCTTGGGGGGCGGGGTGAGAGATACGCAGTATTTT.

There are a few counts of this clonotype. The CDR3 DNA sequence: TGCAGTGCTACTAAGGGATACAATGAGCAGTTCTTC. It translates to CSATKGYNEQFF. The genes are TRBV20-1 and TRBJ2-1; D is ambiguous. CDR1 DFQATT and CDR2 SNEGSKA come from the germline V gene (reference sequence). The length of the CDR3 is 12 residues. V lost 4 bases and J 4 bases, leaving 8 bases between the germline ends.

This clonotype was counted only a few times. The V and J genes are TRBV29-1 and TRBJ2-7; 10 bases match TRBD1. Germline V gene sequence: CDR1 SQVTM, CDR2 ANQGSEA. V lost 4 bases to trimming and J lost 7 bases; unmatched junction nucleotides: 4. The CDR3 runs to 12 residues. Here the CDR3 reads CSVAGTGDEQYF. In DNA form, the CDR3 reads TGCAGCGTTGCCGGGACAGGGGATGAGCAGTACTTC.

The V call is TRBV20-1, the J call TRBJ2-7, with 7 bases that match TRBD1. The germline V gene encodes CDR1 DFQATT and CDR2 SNEGSKA (reference sequence). The CDR3 is 13 amino acids. With 6 bases clipped from V and 3 bases from J, the junction kept 8 bases outside the gene matches. The CDR3 sequence is CSASPDRLYEQYF. For the CDR3, the DNA is TGCAGTGCCAGCCCGGACAGGCTCTACGAGCAGTACTTC.

This clonotype was observed a few times. For the CDR3, the DNA is TGTGCCAGCAGCTTAGGTTTCCCGTGGCCCTACAATGAGCAGTTCTTC. This gives the protein CASSLGFPWPYNEQFF. J is TRBJ2-1 and V is TRBV7-2, with unresolved D. The CDR3 covers 16 residues. Germline CDR1 and CDR2: SGHTA and FQGNSA. V gave up 1 base and J gave up 2 bases, with 12 bases separating them.

CDR3 amino acids: CASSPHRGPYEQYF. CDR3 DNA: TGTGCCAGCAGTCCCCACAGGGGGCCCTACGAGCAGTACTTC. The V and J genes are TRBV28 and TRBJ2-7; 9 bases align to TRBD1. Per germline, CDR1 MDHEN and CDR2 SYDVKM. The CDR3 is 14 amino acids. The ends lost 5 bases at V and 2 bases at J; junction bases unmatched: 4.